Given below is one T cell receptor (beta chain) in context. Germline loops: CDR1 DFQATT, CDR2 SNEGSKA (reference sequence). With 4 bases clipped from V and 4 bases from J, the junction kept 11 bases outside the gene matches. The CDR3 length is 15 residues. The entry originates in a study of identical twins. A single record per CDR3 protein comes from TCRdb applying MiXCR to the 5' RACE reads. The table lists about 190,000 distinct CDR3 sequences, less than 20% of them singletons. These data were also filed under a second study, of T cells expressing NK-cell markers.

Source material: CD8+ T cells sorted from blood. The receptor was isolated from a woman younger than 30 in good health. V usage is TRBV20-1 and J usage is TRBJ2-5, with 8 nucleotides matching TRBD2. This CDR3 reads CSANPPGRGGETQYF. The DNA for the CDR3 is TGCAGTGCTAACCCGCCCGGACGGGGGGGAGAGACCCAGTACTTC.